This T cell receptor beta chain derives from a study of cytomegalovirus exposure and HLA in healthy donors. General observations from the study: Cytomegalovirus association was listed for around 180 TCR beta chains.

The PCR employed 60 Vbeta primers together with 13 Jbeta primers. Sequencing was performed with immunoSEQ multiplex PCR; in TCRdb, only in-frame clones are kept and a portion is missing. Of 95,000 to 100,000 clones listed, 60% to 80% were seen once; the top ten hold 15% to 20%. V was shortened by 4 bases and J by 3 bases, with 8 bases between the two germline ends. CDR1 is SGHNT and CDR2 is YYREEE in the germline V gene (reference sequence). The CDR3 consists of 13 residues. About this clone: Its matching antigen is unknown.

The rearrangement links TRBV5-4 to TRBJ2-1; D remains unclear. Sequencing was done on a sample of PBMCs. This sequence was found in a woman between 55 and 75 years old in good health and CMV-seropositive. The CDR3 protein is CASSSTVYNEQFF. Here the CDR3 DNA reads TGTGCCAGCAGCAGTACTGTCTACAATGAGCAGTTCTTC.